This T cell receptor beta chain was observed in a study of cytomegalovirus exposure and HLA in healthy donors (dated by TCRdb to the late 2010s). Looking at the study overall: In an earlier analysis of roughly 500 of the donors, about 260 Gb of sequence data and some 120 million unique TCR beta sequences from approximately 180 million T cells were reported. A later analysis re-analyzed previously published TCR beta repertoires from about 600 donors and added high-resolution HLA genotyping to study TCR occurrence patterns. About 280 gigabases of sequencing data and approximately 91 million unique TCR sequences made up an early release that covered 640 HLA-typed donors. Of the roughly 400 genotyped donors, 65% to 90% were placed in the genetic ancestry cluster associated with self-reported Caucasian donors. Across roughly 420 genotyped donors of the cohort, an average of roughly 200,000 unique TCR beta nucleotide sequences per donor were sequenced, and around 20% of those sequences were non-productive. In an earlier analysis of roughly 540 of the donors, high-throughput TCR beta sequencing was used to judge whether each TCR beta V gene segment behaved as functional or pseudogenic. Donor age, sex, ethnicity and CMV serostatus were collected together with the repertoire data. All discovery cohort repertoires had been generated on a single sequencing platform. Class I and class II HLA loci were covered by the typing at four-digit resolution. A separate validation cohort of roughly 130 different subjects was used in addition to the 666-subject first cohort. The study profiled the T cell repertoires of about 640 subjects by immunosequencing and related them to cytomegalovirus serostatus. High-throughput TCR immunosequencing, statistical association of individual TCRs with disease status, and machine learning were combined to predict cytomegalovirus infection status. In a later genetic analysis, genome-wide SNP genotypes for about three fifths of the roughly 670 donors were used, and that subset was treated as a discovery cohort. Several DR-DQ haplotypes were handled as single units for association and clustering because linkage in the cohort was strong. The number of typed donors differed by locus: about 620-630 for A, B, C, DRB1 and DQB1; some 500 for DQA1; some 610 for DPA1; and 400 to 480 for DPB1. The study was designed to test whether signatures of past pathogen exposure could be identified by cataloging public T cell receptors. In the later analysis, no new phenotypic data were used to find candidate immune exposures; instead, reliance was placed on TCR beta sequences and their occurrence across donors. General study outcomes and caveats: A further reported finding was that TCR beta sequences accurately predicted the HLA-A and HLA-B alleles for most subjects in the first cohort. In a later genetic analysis, a missense DCLRE1C variant was associated with V-gene and J-gene trimming of TCR beta chains, and the association was replicated in an independent cohort. In a later analysis, most CMV-associated TCR beta chains were found to appear HLA-restricted, with HLA associations seemingly driven largely by CMV exposure. In vitro tests confirmed that a few of the cytomegalovirus-associated TCR beta chains recognize cytomegalovirus antigens. In a later genetic analysis, fewer N-insertions in productive TCRs were reported among donors in an Asian-associated ancestry cluster than the roughly 640-donor mean. A group of highly shared sequence variants was considered likely to be a technical artifact of the sequencing pipeline. CMV serostatus was the only immune exposure information available for the cohort. Strong co-occurrence of HLA alleles, especially DR and DQ, made assigning TCR associations to individual alleles difficult. This cohort had only TCR beta chains sequenced, and the lack of alpha or paired-chain data limited which features could be detected. Linkage disequilibrium might explain the correlated functional status among segregating V segments, but an unknown experimental factor could not be excluded. In the study, some 180 TCR beta chains were listed as associated with cytomegalovirus. The 87-base-pair reads could not distinguish some IMGT-functional V segments, including TRBV6-2 and TRBV6-3, so those segments were excluded. A later analysis found that TCR association rates varied across HLA loci, with DRB1 alleles showing the most associated TCRs and HLA-C alleles the fewest. Because some donors lacked HLA typing at each locus, the association tests relied only on the typed subset. Most TCR sequences were observed very rarely across donors, whereas some public TCRs were present in many individuals. A later analysis associated 16,951 TCR beta sequences with specific HLA alleles at a false discovery rate of 0.05. The classifier was reported to diagnose cytomegalovirus status with high specificity and sensitivity in both the original cohort and the validation cohort. Over 15 rarely observed V segments, including chromosome 9 orphons, were excluded from the earlier analysis of several hundred of the donors because counts were too low. In a later analysis, several top co-occurrence clusters were reported to appear linked to parvovirus B19, influenza, CMV and Epstein-Barr virus. In a later analysis, HLA-associated TCR beta chains showed more clonal expansion and lower generation probabilities than non-associated chains that were equally common. The presence/absence analyses assumed that sequencing depth was roughly uniform across donors, and that assumption may not be true. In an earlier analysis of about 600 of the donors, most TCR beta V segments appeared in productive rearrangements about 87% or about 30% of the time, broadly matching IMGT annotations. The authors suggested that the approach could potentially be extended to other disease states and immunological phenotypes.

The CDR3, cysteine through phenylalanine, is 14 amino acids long. Only the CDR3 DNA is retained, 42 bases long and in frame from the first base. The junction shows trimming of 0 bases on V and 3 bases on J, plus 8 bases between the germline ends. As encoded in the germline V gene, CDR1 is ENHRY while CDR2 is SYGVKD. Libraries were prepared through the immunoSEQ multiplex PCR assay. A mixture of 60 forward primers for TCR Vbeta segments and 13 reverse primers for TCR Jbeta segments was used in the multiplex PCR. A multiplex PCR assay on genomic DNA amplified the CDR3 region of rearranged TCR beta genes. The Illumina HiSeq System was used to sequence the amplified TCR beta libraries as 87-base-pair reads. On the authors' methods: Across the 500 to 850 repertoires, a later analysis counted roughly 84 million unique TCR beta chains, around 11 million of which were shared by at least two donors. A nearest-neighbor algorithm error-corrected the raw reads and collapsed the reads into unique sequences, merging closely related sequences to remove PCR and sequencing errors. To assign V, D and J gene segments, CDR3 sequences were aligned to IMGT reference sequences. For a sequence to be retained, at least a six-nucleotide match to both a V gene segment and a J gene segment was required. A rearrangement was called productive if the CDR3 had no stop codons and remained in frame with V and J, and every other rearrangement was called non-productive. Following IMGT convention, CDR3 was defined as the stretch from the second conserved V-encoded cysteine up to the conserved J-encoded phenylalanine. The earlier analysis of a few hundred of the donors excluded sequences that lacked an unambiguous match to a single V gene segment. An earlier analysis of over 450 of the donors classified V segments as functional when productive rearrangements were above 56.7% and as segregating when the standard deviation between donors was above 5%. A statistical classification framework was built to diagnose cytomegalovirus status from the catalog of TCR beta chain sequences. In a later analysis, TCR nucleotide sequences were compared against IMGT/GENE-DB human TR gene sequences so that V and J genes could be assigned. In a later analysis, CDR3 sequences and most-parsimonious VDJ recombination scenarios were assigned using the TCRdist pipeline. In a later analysis, every TCR beta chain was defined by the combination of its CDR3 amino acid sequence and its V-gene family, and reads without a unique V-gene family were dropped. As a way to deal with suspected cross-contamination and a sequencing artifact, a later analysis dropped 592 nucleotide sequences that were highly shared and had low generation probability. In a later analysis, a clonal expansion index for each public chain was calculated from normalized within-repertoire ranks of inferred template counts. Generation probabilities in a later analysis came from a VDJ recombination model fitted to out-of-frame rearrangements, and those results were checked against IGoR. Hypergeometric tests were used in a later analysis to score TCR-TCR, TCR-HLA and TCR-CMV co-occurrence, with a repertoire-size bias correction applied to the TCR pairs. In a later analysis, false discovery rates were estimated by permuting HLA or CMV assignments 20 times. In a later analysis, co-occurring TCRs were grouped using DBSCAN, and TCRdist sequence similarity was added for clustering within HLA-allele-positive subsets. Repertoires with fewer than 30,000 or more than 120,000 public chains were left out of co-occurrence clustering, as were five repertoires with anomalous nucleotide sharing. This immuneACCESS table, as held by TCRdb, lists in-frame sequences with V and J called but not all clones. Of the missing ones, under half trace to an unresolved V gene in checked studies; the others have no known cause. Clonal size and the V and J genes are those of that table, whereas D and trimming came from the DNA. The sample has under 200,000 clones on record, around 80% of them singletons. Jointly, the top ten make up less than 5% of the sample.

In total, more than 500 healthy bone marrow donors made up the cohort. All cohort members were sampled while nominally healthy, although unrecorded immune exposures were likely present. The donor tested CMV seronegative, placing the donor among the 352 seronegative members of the cohort. A peripheral blood sample was collected from each donor, and TCR beta sequencing was performed on peripheral blood mononuclear cells. The Qiagen DNeasy Blood Extraction Kit was used to extract genomic DNA from the blood cell samples. This clone was seen only once. Its antigen target is currently unknown. It has no much larger one-base neighbor in the sample; base qualities were not kept.

The rearranged chain carries TRBV10-3 and TRBJ1-1, with a weak D call of TRBD1 (6 bases match). Sequencing used PBMCs. The clonotype comes from a male donor in good health and CMV-seronegative. The CDR3 reads CAISESRGYTEAFF. The sequenced DNA is TGTGCCATCAGTGAGTCCAGGGGTTACACTGAAGCTTTCTTT.